The entry that follows covers one T cell receptor beta chain sequence. This specimen belongs to a study of blood T cell repertoires in COVID-19. The overall study: Acute-phase and convalescent COVID-19 samples originated in the United States, Italy and Spain. The analysed material was cDNA or gDNA that came from T cells, B-cell-depleted T cells, or PBMCs.

Data came from immunoSEQ multiplex PCR; TCRdb stores just in-frame clones and leaves some out. This repertoire shows about 210,000 clones, about 86% found once; its top ten account for 8.2%. Material for sequencing was peripheral blood. This receptor was obtained from a woman aged 45-65 years with acute or convalescent COVID-19.

This CDR3 is CASSLSRELNTEAFF. The CDR3 coding sequence is TGTGCCAGCAGTTTATCGAGGGAGCTAAACACTGAAGCTTTCTTT. This rearrangement joins TRBV27 to TRBJ1-1; D unclear. There are 15 residues in the CDR3. CDR1 is MNHEY, CDR2 SMNVEV, per germline (reference sequence). V shed 0 bases and J shed 2 bases, with 10 bases lying between them.